The next 27 T cell receptor beta chains were all read from a single sample in a study of cytomegalovirus exposure and HLA in healthy donors. The primer mix had 60 Vbeta and 13 Jbeta primers. Measured with immunoSEQ multiplex PCR; TCRdb has only the in-frame clones, and not every one. There are over 110,000 clones in the sample; around 79% occur only once, and 3% to 4% lies in the top ten. Sequenced sample: PBMCs. The receptors here all came from a female donor in good health and CMV-seronegative.

This clone came up once. This chain connects TRBV29-1 to TRBJ1-2; D is undetermined. This CDR3 is 13 amino acids long. Germline CDR1 SQVTM, CDR2 ANQGSEA. The V end lost 8 bases, the J end lost 3 bases, and 16 bases lay between the germline ends. CDR3 in DNA: TGCAGCACGGAGGGCGGGTCCCACTATGGCTACACCTTC. Translation gives CSTEGGSHYGYTF.

V gene TRBV27 combines with J gene TRBJ1-1, with 7 bases identical to TRBD1. CDR3 length: 14 residues. Germline V gene sequence: CDR1 MNHEY, CDR2 SMNVEV (reference sequence). The J segment lost 4 bases and the V segment lost 6 bases, leaving 8 bases of the junction unmatched. The CDR3 spells CASSPDRVTTEAFF. The CDR3 coding sequence is TGTGCCAGCAGCCCTGACAGGGTGACCACTGAAGCTTTCTTT.

The CDR3 DNA sequence: TGCGCCAGCAGCTCAACGGGGGGCGGGGGGGGAGATACGCAGTATTTT. Amino acids: CASSSTGGGGGDTQYF. This chain links TRBV10-2 with TRBJ2-3; 9 positions match TRBD2. CDR3 size: 16 residues. Germline V gives CDR1 WSHSY, CDR2 SAAADI. The J segment lost 5 bases and the V segment lost 6 bases, leaving 12 bases of the junction unmatched.

The sample holds a few counts of this clone. This chain links TRBV7-9 with TRBJ1-4; the D gene is possibly TRBD1 (5 bases). Trimming cost V 0 bases and J 8 bases, with 16 bases left between them. The CDR3 has 16 amino acids. Germline CDR1 and CDR2: SEHNR and FQNEAQ (reference sequence). CDR3 nucleotide sequence: TGTGCCAGCAGCTTAGCGTCCGGGTCGGGGGTAGAAAAACTGTTTTTT. Its translation: CASSLASGSGVEKLFF.

CDR3 sequence (DNA): TGCGCCAGCAGCCAGATAAGGACAGGCCCCGACAATGAGCAGTTCTTC. Its translation: CASSQIRTGPDNEQFF. The V gene is TRBV4-3, the J gene TRBJ2-1; 7 bases agree with TRBD1. Trimming cost V 3 bases and J 5 bases; bases outside gene matches: 10. CDR1 is LGHNA and CDR2 is YSLEER in the germline V gene. The CDR3 totals 16 residues.

CDR3 nucleotides: TGTGCCAGCAGCGTACAGGGGGCTTCAGAGACCCAGTACTTC. The encoded protein is CASSVQGASETQYF. The chain carries TRBV9 and TRBJ2-5, with 8 bases matching TRBD1. V lost 1 base and J lost 4; bases outside the gene matches: 3. CDR3 size: 14 residues. CDR1 and CDR2 (germline): SGDLS, YYNGEE.

The chain recombines TRBV7-2 with TRBJ2-7, with 7 bases lining up with TRBD2. Germline loops: CDR1 SGHTA, CDR2 FQGNSA. CDR3 length: 15 residues. V lost 4 bases to trimming and J lost 0 bases; unmatched junction nucleotides: 6. The CDR3 nucleotides read TGTGCCAGCAGCTCCCTGGCGGGAGCCTCCTACGAGCAGTACTTC. Protein sequence: CASSSLAGASYEQYF. Variable domain in full (rest from reference TRBV7-2 and TRBJ2-7): GAGVSQSPSNKVTEKGKDVELRCDPISGHTALYWYRQSLGQGLEFLIYFQGNSAPDKSGLPSDRFSAERTGGSVSTLTIQRTQQEDSAVYLCASSSLAGASYEQYFGPGTRLTVT.

The genes are TRBV2 and TRBJ2-3; 7 nucleotides align to TRBD2. The trim removed 8 bases at V and 2 bases at J, leaving 4 bases unmatched. The germline CDR1 and CDR2 sequences are SNHLY and FYNNEI. This CDR3 has 13 amino acids. Written as DNA, the CDR3 is TGTGCCAGCGGGAGGGAGTCCACAGATACGCAGTATTTT. This codes for CASGRESTDTQYF.

This clone was picked up a small number of times. This chain links TRBV4-1 with TRBJ2-3; 7 nucleotides match TRBD2. The CDR3 contains 14 residues. The germline gives CDR1 MGHRA, CDR2 YSYEKL. The V segment lost 4 bases and the J segment 1 base; nucleotides outside the gene matches: 2. The CDR3 bases are TGCGCCAGCAGCCCCCTAGCGGGCACAGATACGCAGTATTTT. It yields the protein CASSPLAGTDTQYF.

The chain combines TRBV6-1 with TRBJ2-6; tentative D call: TRBD2 (6 bases). The ends were cut back, 9 bases at V and 4 bases at J, with 16 bases in the middle. This CDR3 contains 15 residues. Germline assignment: CDR1 MNHNS and CDR2 SASEGT. CDR3 DNA sequence: TGTGCCAGTATTATCGGAGGGGTCGGGGCCAACGTCCTGACTTTC. This encodes CASIIGGVGANVLTF.

The chain joins TRBV28 to TRBJ1-1; the match to TRBD1 covers 9 bases. V was clipped by 2 bases and J by 7 bases; unmatched bases: 5. The CDR3 is made up of 14 amino acids. In germline, CDR1 is MDHEN, CDR2 SYDVKM. The CDR3 sequence: CASSLLQGAGEAFF. CDR3 in DNA: TGTGCCAGCAGTTTACTACAGGGGGCCGGTGAAGCTTTCTTT.

J is TRBJ1-3 and V is TRBV14, with D perhaps matching TRBD1 (6 bases). Germline V gives CDR1 SGHDN, CDR2 FVKESK. V lost 6 bases and J lost 2, with 14 bases in between. The CDR3 contains 15 residues. The CDR3 nucleotides read TGTGCCAGCAGACGGGGGGCAGAACCTGGAAACACCATATATTTT. Its protein product is CASRRGAEPGNTIYF.

The V call is TRBV2, the J call TRBJ1-3, with D tentatively TRBD1 (5 bases). Trimming took 2 bases from V and 0 from J, leaving 11 bases between them. The CDR3 is 16 residues long. CDR1 SNHLY and CDR2 FYNNEI come from the germline V gene. The CDR3 loop is CASSEQGAFSGNTIYF. In DNA, the CDR3 is TGTGCCAGCAGTGAACAGGGTGCCTTCTCTGGAAACACCATATATTTT.

J is TRBJ2-7 and V is TRBV9, with D perhaps TRBD1 (5 bases). Between the trimmed V and J ends, which lost 4 bases and 7 bases, there was a span of 21 bases. Germline CDR1 and CDR2: SGDLS and YYNGEE. The CDR3 spans 15 residues. The CDR3: CASSPRTLTPGEQYF. The CDR3 DNA is TGTGCCAGCAGCCCCCGGACACTCACGCCAGGGGAGCAGTACTTC.

The rearrangement links TRBV7-8 to TRBJ2-1; 9 nucleotides agree with TRBD1. Germline CDR1 SGHVS, CDR2 FQNEAQ. Trimming took 11 bases from V and 4 from J; bases not matched to a gene: 18. The CDR3 totals 17 residues. The CDR3 DNA follows: TGTGCCGGACAGGGGCTAACGGCTAGGGGGAGTTACAATGAGCAGTTCTTC. Protein sequence: CAGQGLTARGSYNEQFF.

The CDR3 DNA reads as TGTGCCAGCAGTAGACCCGGGACAGCTGGGGGTATCGGGGAAAAACTGTTTTTT. This codes for CASSRPGTAGGIGEKLFF. V and J are TRBV2 and TRBJ1-4, with TRBD1 matching over 7 bases. Germline V gene sequence: CDR1 SNHLY, CDR2 FYNNEI. There are 18 residues in the CDR3. V dropped 5 bases and J dropped 8; count of bases not matched to a gene: 20.

The rearrangement joins TRBV4-1 to TRBJ1-2; weak D call: TRBD1 (6 bases). This CDR3 has 14 residues. The V end lost 0 bases, the J end lost 2 bases, and 7 bases lay between the germline ends. Germline CDR1 reads MGHRA; CDR2 reads YSYEKL. In nucleotides, the CDR3 is TGCGCCAGCAGCCAAGATGACAGGAACTATGGCTACACCTTC. It yields the protein CASSQDDRNYGYTF.

The genes are TRBV5-6 and TRBJ1-5; D might be TRBD1 (6 bases). Trimming took 4 bases from V and 1 from J, leaving 21 bases between them. This CDR3 is built from 18 residues. CDR1 and CDR2 from the germline V gene are SGHDT and YYEEEE. CDR3: CASSPGGQAFVSNQPQHF. DNA of the CDR3: TGTGCCAGCAGCCCGGGGGGGCAGGCGTTCGTCAGCAATCAGCCCCAGCATTTT.

A remark on this clone: The junction shows a germline mismatch at one end, possibly a read error. The J gene is TRBJ2-3, the V gene TRBV5-4; 10 bases line up with TRBD2. This CDR3 comprises 16 residues. CDR1 and CDR2 from the germline V gene are SGHNT and YYREEE (reference sequence). The CDR3 here is CASSAEPSGGPAGLNF. In DNA, the CDR3 is TGTGCCAGCAGCGCCGAACCTAGCGGGGGCCCGGCCGGTTTGAATTTT.

The chain recombines TRBV11-2 with TRBJ2-7; tentative D call: TRBD1 (6 bases). Germline V gene lookup returns CDR1 SGHAT and CDR2 FQNNGV. The CDR3 runs 14 residues. V was shortened by 6 bases and J by 5 bases, with 17 bases between the two germline ends. The CDR3 DNA is TGTGCCAGCAGGGAGACAGGCCCCACCGACGAGCAGTACTTC. Translating it yields CASRETGPTDEQYF.

This CDR3 is CASSSTGVRGTEAFF. The CDR3 DNA reads as TGCGCCAGCAGCTCCACAGGGGTCCGTGGCACTGAAGCTTTCTTT. This sequence joins TRBV5-1 and TRBJ1-1, with 7 bases identical to TRBD1. Germline lookup yields CDR1 SGHRS and CDR2 YFSETQ. The CDR3 is 15 amino acids. V lost 3 bases to trimming and J lost 4 bases; unmatched junction nucleotides: 9.

The CDR3 nucleotides read TGTGCCAGCAGCTTAGACAGGGATGGCTACACCTTC. Translation: CASSLDRDGYTF. The V call is TRBV11-2, the J call TRBJ1-2, with D possibly TRBD1 on 5 matching bases. Germline V gene data show CDR1 as SGHAT and CDR2 as FQNNGV. Trimming removed 0 bases at V and 6 bases at J, with 5 bases between. This CDR3 has 12 amino acids. Full variable domain (missing parts from reference TRBV11-2 and TRBJ1-2): EAGVAQSPRYKIIEKRQSVAFWCNPISGHATLYWYQQILGQGPKLLIQFQNNGVVDDSQLPKDRFSAERLKGVDSTLKIQPAKLEDSAVYLCASSLDRDGYTFGSGTRLTVV.

The chain links TRBV5-1 to TRBJ2-1, with 7 bases that match TRBD2. From germline, CDR1 is SGHRS and CDR2 YFSETQ. The CDR3 contains 17 residues. The J segment lost 1 base and the V segment lost 3 bases, leaving 10 bases of the junction unmatched. CDR3 in DNA: TGCGCCAGCAGCTCCTCCCTTGCTAGCGGTTCCTACAATGAGCAGTTCTTC. Translating gives CASSSSLASGSYNEQFF.

V and J are TRBV9 and TRBJ2-3, with 9 bases aligning to TRBD1. The V gene end was trimmed by 3 bases and the J gene end by 5 bases; junction bases not matched to a gene: 7. The CDR3 has 15 residues. Germline CDR1 is SGDLS and CDR2 is YYNGEE. The CDR3 nucleotides are TGTGCCAGCAGCGACCGGACAGGGGAAATAGATACGCAGTATTTT. This encodes CASSDRTGEIDTQYF. The variable domain in full, with the rest retrieved from reference TRBV9 and TRBJ2-3, is DSGVTQTPKHLITATGQRVTLRCSPRSGDLSVYWYQQSLDQGLQFLIQYYNGEERAKGNILERFSAQQFPDLHSELNLSSLELGDSALYFCASSDRTGEIDTQYFGPGTRLTVL.

The gene calls are TRBV7-2 and TRBJ1-4; 11 bases fit TRBD1. Germline-derived CDR1 and CDR2 are SGHTA and FQGNSA. CDR3 length: 16 amino acids. Germline trimming cut 4 bases from V and 5 bases from J; bases unmatched to any gene: 6. The CDR3, as DNA: TGTGCCAGCAGCTCGCCGGGACAGGGGGTGAATGAAAAACTGTTTTTT. Its protein is CASSSPGQGVNEKLFF.

The chain uses TRBV2 and TRBJ1-4; 7 nucleotides agree with TRBD1. Germline CDR1 is SNHLY and CDR2 is FYNNEI. The CDR3 sequence is 15 residues long. Trimming took 11 bases from V and 3 from J; bases not matched to a gene: 12. The CDR3 is CACQEQGQSNEKLFF. CDR3 nucleotides: TGTGCCTGCCAAGAACAGGGACAGTCTAATGAAAAACTGTTTTTT.

J is TRBJ2-7 and V is TRBV2; 7 bases are a match to TRBD2. The junction had 11 bases not matched to a gene; V was cut back by 7 bases and J by 5 bases. The CDR3 contains 14 residues. Germline V gene sequence: CDR1 SNHLY, CDR2 FYNNEI. The CDR3: CASTLLEGRDEQYF. In DNA form, the CDR3 reads TGTGCCAGCACCCTTCTAGAGGGGAGGGACGAGCAGTACTTC.